These T cell receptor beta chains were read from a single sample in a study of blood T cell repertoires in COVID-19. Repertoires were generated with immunoSEQ multiplex PCR, while TCRdb's copy carries only in-frame clones and drops some. Of about 56,000 clones listed, nearly 90% are singletons. The sample consisted of peripheral blood. All receptors derive from a woman aged 55 to 70 with COVID-19, enrolled during active disease. CDR3s leave out the opening cysteine and the closing phenylalanine or tryptophan. Size is stated for part of the rows, as once, few or many counts, or as a class when the clone is expanded.

size | V | length | CDR3
. | TRBV7-9 | 13 | ASSPGQGARYGYT
. | TRBV10-1 | 12 | ASSGGLAGGEQF
. | TRBV24-1 | 13 | ATSDPSTDYYGYT
. | TRBV19 | 13 | ASSGEGAGPGELF
. | TRBV30 | 10 | ARGGPADTQY
. | TRBV14 | 12 | ASSQDPTGYGYT
. | TRBV28 | 16 | ASSFLTIRQGRRAEAF
few | TRBV2 | 13 | ASRRGGSSYNEQF
. | TRBV18 | 14 | ASSPETGGNSYEQY
. | TRBV5-1 | 11 | ASSSYGTDTQY
. | TRBV28 | 13 | ASSFPGSAYNEQF
. | TRBV6-5 | 10 | ASKGVLETQY
. | TRBV29-1 | 11 | SVSPTPGVEQY
. | TRBV3-1/TRBV3-2 | 13 | ASRPTSGGGDTQY
. | TRBV9 | 13 | ASSGAGTSPGELF
. | TRBV7-9 | 13 | ASSSSTVSNQPQH
. | TRBV18 | 15 | ASSRPGGDLSGNTIY
. | TRBV5-1 | 15 | ASSLGAGASSYNEQF